This passage covers 11 T cell receptor beta chains from one sample sequenced in a study of blood T cell repertoires in COVID-19 (dated by TCRdb to about 2020). To prepare the library, the immunoSEQ multiplex PCR assay was applied. TCRdb obtained this table from immuneACCESS and retained in-frame rearrangements with V and J assigned. These tables miss some clones; where compared with another copy, unresolved V genes account for less than half of the shortfall, and the remainder is unexplained. Recorded for this sample are 120,000 to 150,000 clones; over 75% of them occurred a single time. The ten biggest clones cover roughly 1.4% of the sample. Material: peripheral blood. All receptors derive from a human donor in a cohort sampled during active COVID-19.

A few counts support this clone. The chain links TRBV7-3 to TRBJ2-7, with 8 bases identical to TRBD1. This CDR3 region has 16 residues. Unmatched junction bases numbered 8, after V lost 1 base and J lost 3 bases. CDR1 is SGHTA, CDR2 FQGTGA, per germline. CDR3 in DNA: TGTGCCAGCAGCTTAAGGGCTGGGACAGGAAACTACGAGCAGTACTTC. Translating gives CASSLRAGTGNYEQYF.

This chain's CDR3 is CAWSGGALNEQYF. The CDR3 DNA sequence: TGTGCCTGGTCGGGAGGGGCCTTGAACGAGCAGTACTTC. This chain uses TRBV30 with TRBJ2-7; TRBD2 matches 8 bases. Trimming at V came to 5 bases and at J to 5 bases, leaving 8 bases not matched to a gene. The CDR3 runs to 13 residues. Germline CDR1 is GTSNPN and CDR2 is SVGIG (reference sequence).

The rearrangement links TRBV28 to TRBJ1-1; D unclear. The germline V gene has CDR1 MDHEN and CDR2 SYDVKM. V was cut by 2 bases and J by 6 bases, with 4 bases left in between. The CDR3 is 11 residues long. Written as DNA, the CDR3 is TGTGCCAGCAGTTTACGGGCTGAAGCTTTCTTT. It specifies CASSLRAEAFF.

The rearrangement links TRBV7-2 to TRBJ2-3; D remains ambiguous. V was shortened by 2 bases and J by 6 bases, with 9 bases between the two germline ends. CDR1 is SGHTA, CDR2 FQGNSA, per germline. The CDR3 spans 13 residues. The CDR3 region is CASSLRRLDTQYF. As DNA, the CDR3 is TGTGCCAGCAGCTTAAGGCGACTGGATACGCAGTATTTT. Based on the CDR3 plus reference TRBV7-2 and TRBJ2-3, the full variable domain is GAGVSQSPSNKVTEKGKDVELRCDPISGHTALYWYRQSLGQGLEFLIYFQGNSAPDKSGLPSDRFSAERTGGSVSTLTIQRTQQEDSAVYLCASSLRRLDTQYFGPGTRLTVL.

V is TRBV27 and J is TRBJ2-7, with TRBD2 identical over 9 bases. The CDR3 sequence is 15 residues long. Trimming removed 5 bases from V and 1 base from J; junction bases left unmatched: 6. Looked up from germline, CDR1 is MNHEY and CDR2 is SMNVEV (reference sequence). The DNA of the CDR3 is TGTGCCAGCAGTCTTCGCGGGAGGGTATCCTACGAGCAGTACTTC. Protein product: CASSLRGRVSYEQYF.

The chain recombines TRBV19 with TRBJ2-1; 10 positions agree with TRBD1. Germline CDR1 reads LNHDA; CDR2 reads SQIVND (reference sequence). The CDR3 contains 14 residues. V shed 6 bases and J 4 bases; nucleotides not matched to a gene: 3. The CDR3 region is CASSDRGPYNEQFF. The CDR3 coding sequence is TGTGCCAGTAGCGACAGGGGGCCTTACAATGAGCAGTTCTTC.

The CDR3 nucleotides are TGTGCCAGTAGTACCCACATGACAGCCAACACTGAAGCTTTCTTT. This sequence encodes CASSTHMTANTEAFF. The chain employs TRBV19 and TRBJ1-1; TRBD1 might be the D (5 bases). The V gene's germline CDR1 is LNHDA and CDR2 SQIVND (reference sequence). The CDR3 contains 15 residues. V was shortened by 4 bases and J by 2 bases, with 14 bases between the two germline ends.

The gene calls are TRBV15 and TRBJ2-7; D ambiguous. Trimming stripped 3 bases from V and 2 bases from J, with 8 bases between. CDR3 length equals 13 residues. Germline V lookup: CDR1 LNHNV, CDR2 YYDKDF (reference sequence). DNA of the CDR3: TGTGCCACCAGCAGGGTTCGGGCCTACGAGCAGTACTTC. Its protein is CATSRVRAYEQYF.

CDR3 DNA: TGTGCCAGCAGCTTAGCGGGAGGGCTTCGGAATGAGCAGTTCTTC. As protein: CASSLAGGLRNEQFF. The rearrangement uses TRBV7-3 and TRBJ2-1; TRBD2 aligns across 9 bases. Germline V gives CDR1 SGHTA, CDR2 FQGTGA. This CDR3 is built from 15 residues. The V and J ends lost 2 bases and 7 bases, in that order; junction bases with no gene match: 6. Filled out from reference TRBV7-3 and TRBJ2-1, the complete variable domain reads GAGVSQTPSNKVTEKGKYVELRCDPISGHTALYWYRQSLGQGPEFLIYFQGTGAADDSGLPNDRFFAVRPEGSVSTLKIQRTERGDSAVYLCASSLAGGLRNEQFFGPGTRLTVL.

This CDR3 reads CASSVDLAEETQYF. The CDR3 DNA is TGTGCCAGCAGCGTAGATCTAGCGGAAGAGACCCAGTACTTC. This rearrangement joins TRBV9 to TRBJ2-5, with 7 nucleotides matching TRBD2. Trimming removed 0 bases from V and 3 bases from J; junction bases left unmatched: 2. The CDR3 has 14 amino acids. Germline CDR1 is SGDLS and CDR2 is YYNGEE.

This chain connects TRBV11-3 to TRBJ2-5, with 15 bases that match TRBD2. V shed 4 bases and J 5 bases; nucleotides not matched to a gene: 2. This CDR3 is built from 15 residues. CDR1 is SGHNT, CDR2 YENEEA, per germline. The CDR3 is CASSSGTSGRETQYF. CDR3 DNA: TGTGCCAGCAGCTCGGGGACTAGCGGGAGGGAGACCCAGTACTTC.